This T cell receptor (beta chain) was retrieved from a study of blood T cells in healthy people across ages. A sample-barcoded 5' primer and a J-beta primer mix were used in a second PCR of roughly 7 to 11 cycles. Each of the cDNA molecules was tagged by a template-switch adaptor with 12 random nucleotides. From the 5' RACE reads, TCRdb called clonotypes with MiXCR, one entry per CDR3 protein. The sample shows hundreds of thousands of distinct CDR3 sequences, about half of them seen only once. In the case of this clonotype: Its antigen remains unidentified. It may be a read error: a sequence one base away is much more abundant.

General study points: Long-lived donors exceeded aged donors in naive CD4+ cells and diversity.

The sequence was obtained from a woman aged 60-75 years in good health. Sequencing was done on a sample of blood.

CDR3 in amino acids: CASSLYSAAGYAGELFF. The CDR3 DNA sequence: TGTGCCAGCAGCTTATATAGTGCGGCGGGGTACGCCGGGGAGCTGTTTTTT. The rearrangement joins TRBV7-2 to TRBJ2-2, with a tentative D call TRBD2 (6 bases). This CDR3 is built from 17 residues. V lost 2 bases, J lost 6 bases, and 19 bases lay in between. Per germline, CDR1 SGHTA and CDR2 FQGNSA.